The 13 T cell receptor beta chains listed next were all sequenced from one sample in a study of T cells in Graves' hyperthyroidism and ophthalmopathy. RNA transcripts served as the template for amplifying TCR beta CDR3 regions. The HTBI primer set drove a first-round RT-PCR of the TCR CDR3. TCRdb re-derived calls from the multiplex PCR reads in MiXCR, one entry per CDR3 protein. The sample shows roughly 710,000 distinct CDR3 sequences, roughly a third of them seen only once. Sequenced material: blood. All receptors derive from a middle-aged woman with Graves' hyperthyroidism.

A note on this clonotype: With a much larger clone just one base away, this may be a read error. The chain employs TRBV9 and TRBJ2-7; 7 bases fit TRBD2. The CDR3 has 13 amino acids. Germline V CDR1 and CDR2: SGDLS, YYNGEE. Trimming removed 0 bases from V and 8 bases from J; junction bases left unmatched: 5. In DNA, the CDR3 is TGTGCCAGCAGCGTAGGGGGGGGTTACAAGCAGTACTTC. Translating gives CASSVGGGYKQYF.

This clonotype appeared many times. The gene calls are TRBV7-9 and TRBJ2-7; perhaps TRBD1 as D (6 bases). The CDR3 totals 15 residues. V was clipped by 2 bases and J by 2 bases, with 13 bases between them. Germline CDR1 is SEHNR and CDR2 is FQNEAQ (reference sequence). This chain's CDR3 is CASSLRGGYPYEQYF. As DNA, the CDR3 is TGTGCCAGCAGCTTAAGAGGGGGATACCCCTACGAGCAGTACTTC.

This clonotype was observed a handful of times. The CDR3, as DNA: TGTGCCAGCGGGGACGGAAGCTCCTACGAGCAGTACTTC. It is translated as CASGDGSSYEQYF. The chain employs TRBV6-1 and TRBJ2-7, with D perhaps being TRBD1 or TRBD2 (5 bases each). Germline values: CDR1 MNHNS, CDR2 SASEGT. This CDR3 is 13 amino acids long. V lost 8 bases, J lost 0 bases, and 11 bases lay in between.

As to this clonotype: Being one base from a much bigger clone, this may be a read error. The rearrangement joins TRBV9 to TRBJ1-2; D is unclear. The CDR3 sequence is 12 residues long. Germline V gene sequence: CDR1 SGDLS, CDR2 YYNGEE. CDR3 protein: CASSVGTYGCTF. CDR3 DNA sequence: TGTGCCAGCAGCGTAGGGACCTATGGCTGCACCTTC. The full variable domain, with the rest looked up from reference TRBV9 and TRBJ1-2, is DSGVTQTPKHLITATGQRVTLRCSPRSGDLSVYWYQQSLDQGLQFLIQYYNGEERAKGNILERFSAQQFPDLHSELNLSSLELGDSALYFCASSVGTYGCTFGSGTRLTVV.

The CDR3 bases are TGTGCCAGCAGTTTTAGGTTGGACACCGGGGAGCTGTTTTTT. Amino acids: CASSFRLDTGELFF. The chain is built from TRBV6-6 and TRBJ2-2; no firm D call. Germline lookup yields CDR1 MNHNY and CDR2 SVGAGI (reference sequence). Trimming removed 4 bases at V and 3 bases at J, with 9 bases between. CDR3 length: 14 amino acids.

V and J are TRBV20-1 and TRBJ1-5; D perhaps matches TRBD1 (6 bases). Trimming shortened V by 0 bases and J by 7 bases, and 19 bases separated the two germline ends. This CDR3 spans 16 amino acids. CDR1 and CDR2 (germline): DFQATT, SNEGSKA (reference sequence). The CDR3: CSARDWPGVRGQPQHF. The CDR3 DNA reads as TGCAGTGCTAGAGATTGGCCAGGGGTAAGGGGGCAGCCCCAGCATTTT.

This clonotype has a count of ten or more. The chain employs TRBV4-3 and TRBJ1-6, with unresolved D. Germline values: CDR1 LGHNA, CDR2 YSLEER. The CDR3 has 13 residues. The V end was cut by 4 bases, the J end by 7 bases, with 8 bases between. CDR3 nucleotides: TGCGCCAGCAGCCCCCTAGGGAATTCACCCCTCCACTTT. It translates to CASSPLGNSPLHF.

In its sample, this clonotype was seen a few times. A much larger clone lies one base from this, so it may be a read error. The chain uses TRBV7-9 and TRBJ2-7, with a weak D call TRBD2 (7 bases). V was pared by 10 bases and J by 6 bases, with 22 bases between. Germline assignment: CDR1 SEHNR and CDR2 FQNEAQ (reference sequence). CDR3 length equals 14 residues. This CDR3 reads CAISEGDYESEQYF. Written as DNA, the CDR3 is TGTGCCATCAGTGAGGGGGACTACGAAAGCGAGCAGTACTTC.

The table lists this clonotype with many counts. The J gene is TRBJ1-4, the V gene TRBV4-3; D unresolved. Germline V CDR1 and CDR2: LGHNA, YSLEER. CDR3 length: 12 residues. V gave up 6 bases and J gave up 5 bases, with 7 bases separating them. The CDR3 coding sequence is TGCGCCAGCAGATCAGTGAATGAAAAACTGTTTTTT. Its translation: CASRSVNEKLFF.

This clonotype was found many times. V and J are TRBV9 and TRBJ2-7, with TRBD1 as a possible D gene (6 bases). Germline assignment: CDR1 SGDLS and CDR2 YYNGEE. There are 15 residues in the CDR3. The germline V and J ends were trimmed by 0 bases and 3 bases, with 13 bases remaining between them. The CDR3 DNA reads TGTGCCAGCAGCGTAGAACTGGGGGCCAACTACGAGCAGTACTTC. Translating it yields CASSVELGANYEQYF.

V is TRBV7-9 and J is TRBJ1-5; D uncertain. V lost 3 bases and J 4 bases, leaving 10 bases between the germline ends. Germline V gene sequence: CDR1 SEHNR, CDR2 FQNEAQ (reference sequence). The CDR3 runs to 14 residues. The DNA of the CDR3 is TGTGCCAGCAGCTTTGGGCAGAAAAATCAGCCCCAGCATTTT. Its translation: CASSFGQKNQPQHF.

In its sample, this clonotype was seen many times. The rearrangement joins TRBV7-2 to TRBJ1-3; TRBD1 matches 7 bases. CDR3 length: 14 residues. V trimming: 6 bases; J trimming: 4 bases; junction bases outside the gene matches: 6. Germline loops: CDR1 SGHTA, CDR2 FQGNSA. The CDR3 coding sequence is TGTGCCAGCAGGAGACAGGGATCAGGAAACACCATATATTTT. This sequence encodes CASRRQGSGNTIYF. The full variable domain, rest sourced from reference TRBV7-2 and TRBJ1-3, is GAGVSQSPSNKVTEKGKDVELRCDPISGHTALYWYRQSLGQGLEFLIYFQGNSAPDKSGLPSDRFSAERTGGSVSTLTIQRTQQEDSAVYLCASRRQGSGNTIYFGEGSWLTVV.

This clonotype was counted many times. The chain joins TRBV2 to TRBJ1-2, with D hard to call. Germline V CDR1 and CDR2: SNHLY, FYNNEI. The V end lost 2 bases, the J end lost 3 bases, and 13 bases lay between the germline ends. The CDR3 consists of 15 residues. DNA of the CDR3: TGTGCCAGCAGTGAAACTCGCAATAAAGACTATGGCTACACCTTC. Protein: CASSETRNKDYGYTF. Using reference TRBV2 and TRBJ1-2 for the parts outside the CDR3, the full variable domain is EPEVTQTPSHQVTQMGQEVILRCVPISNHLYFYWYRQILGQKVEFLVSFYNNEISEKSEIFDDQFSVERPDGSNFTLKIRSTKLEDSAMYFCASSETRNKDYGYTFGSGTRLTVV.